This is a list of T cell receptor beta chains from one sample in a study of T cell responses to AZD1222 COVID-19 vaccine. The protocol was immunoSEQ multiplex PCR, while the TCRdb copy is restricted to in-frame clones and leaves out a portion. The profile shows about 97,000 clones, about 89% of them singletons. The sequencing here drew on peripheral blood, taken on day 0 of AZD1222 vaccination. The receptors shown here come from an adult in good health. Both conserved end residues are part of each CDR3. A D gene is named only where the DNA matches it firmly. The size of a clone is reported for some rows only, either as once, few or many, or as a class for expanded clones.

J gene: TRBJ1-1
CDR3 length: 16
V gene: TRBV9
clone size: few
D gene: TRBD1
CDR3 protein: CASSVAGTGGYTEAFF
CDR3 DNA: TGTGCCAGCAGCGTAGCTGGGACAGGGGGTTACACTGAAGCTTTCTTT

J gene: TRBJ1-6
CDR3 length: 18
V gene: TRBV3-1/TRBV3-2
clone size: .
D gene: .
CDR3 protein: CASSQQGGQGSSNSPLHF
CDR3 DNA: TGTGCCAGCAGCCAACAAGGCGGCCAGGGTAGCTCTAATTCACCCCTCCACTTT

J gene: TRBJ2-1
CDR3 length: 14
V gene: TRBV19
clone size: .
D gene: .
CDR3 protein: CASSGGRPAGQQFF
CDR3 DNA: TGTGCCAGTAGTGGGGGACGGCCAGCGGGTCAGCAGTTCTTC

J gene: TRBJ1-6
CDR3 length: 17
V gene: TRBV27
clone size: .
D gene: TRBD1
CDR3 protein: CASSPQQGSSYNSPLHF
CDR3 DNA: TGTGCCAGCAGTCCCCAACAGGGGAGCTCCTATAATTCACCCCTCCACTTT

J gene: TRBJ2-7
CDR3 length: 16
V gene: TRBV10-3
clone size: .
D gene: .
CDR3 protein: CAISESPGRARDEQYF
CDR3 DNA: TGTGCCATCAGTGAGTCGCCGGGAAGGGCTAGAGATGAGCAGTACTTC

J gene: TRBJ1-1
CDR3 length: 15
V gene: TRBV19
clone size: .
D gene: .
CDR3 protein: CASSSIGGGRPEAFF
CDR3 DNA: TGTGCCAGTAGTTCTATAGGGGGGGGGAGACCTGAAGCTTTCTTT

J gene: TRBJ2-7
CDR3 length: 15
V gene: TRBV28
clone size: .
D gene: .
CDR3 protein: CASSLQSWTSYEQYF
CDR3 DNA: TGTGCCAGCAGTTTACAGTCCTGGACCTCCTACGAGCAGTACTTC

J gene: TRBJ1-6
CDR3 length: 14
V gene: TRBV11-2
clone size: few
D gene: TRBD1
CDR3 protein: CASRRQGQGSPLHF
CDR3 DNA: TGTGCCAGCAGGAGACAGGGCCAGGGTTCACCCCTCCACTTT

J gene: TRBJ1-4
CDR3 length: 18
V gene: TRBV5-4
clone size: .
D gene: TRBD1
CDR3 protein: CASSLGQGQTSTNEKLFF
CDR3 DNA: TGTGCCAGCAGCTTAGGACAGGGGCAAACGTCTACGAATGAAAAACTGTTTTTT

J gene: TRBJ1-5
CDR3 length: 16
V gene: TRBV6-2/TRBV6-3
clone size: .
D gene: TRBD1
CDR3 protein: CASSRAGGALDQPQHF
CDR3 DNA: TGTGCCAGCAGTCGGGCAGGGGGTGCCCTTGATCAGCCCCAGCATTTT

J gene: TRBJ1-2
CDR3 length: 14
V gene: TRBV12-5
clone size: .
D gene: .
CDR3 protein: CASGRGQGNYGYTF
CDR3 DNA: TGTGCTAGTGGCCGGGGCCAGGGAAACTATGGCTACACCTTC

J gene: TRBJ1-5
CDR3 length: 14
V gene: TRBV18
clone size: .
D gene: TRBD1
CDR3 protein: CASSPLQGAEPQHF
CDR3 DNA: TGTGCCAGCTCACCACTACAGGGGGCAGAGCCCCAGCATTTT

J gene: TRBJ1-3
CDR3 length: 14
V gene: TRBV4-1
clone size: .
D gene: .
CDR3 protein: CASGGGPSGNTIYF
CDR3 DNA: TGCGCCAGCGGCGGGGGCCCCTCTGGAAACACCATATATTTT

J gene: TRBJ2-7
CDR3 length: 13
V gene: TRBV5-1
clone size: .
D gene: .
CDR3 protein: CASSSDGNYEQYF
CDR3 DNA: TGCGCCAGCAGCTCGGACGGGAACTACGAGCAGTACTTC

J gene: TRBJ2-3
CDR3 length: 15
V gene: TRBV7-2
clone size: .
D gene: TRBD2
CDR3 protein: CASSSLAGRSDTQYF
CDR3 DNA: TGTGCCAGCAGCTCACTAGCGGGGAGGTCAGATACGCAGTATTTT

J gene: TRBJ2-3
CDR3 length: 16
V gene: TRBV4-2
clone size: .
D gene: .
CDR3 protein: CASSQDGNRDTDTQYF
CDR3 DNA: TGTGCCAGCAGCCAAGACGGGAACAGAGACACAGATACGCAGTATTTT

J gene: TRBJ1-5
CDR3 length: 18
V gene: TRBV7-6
clone size: few
D gene: .
CDR3 protein: CASSLGAGGWRSNQPQHF
CDR3 DNA: TGTGCCAGCAGCTTAGGGGCCGGGGGGTGGAGGAGCAATCAGCCCCAGCATTTT

J gene: TRBJ1-2
CDR3 length: 14
V gene: TRBV5-1
clone size: .
D gene: .
CDR3 protein: CASSTLGQSDGYTF
CDR3 DNA: TGCGCCAGCAGCACCTTAGGACAGTCAGATGGCTACACCTTC

J gene: TRBJ2-5
CDR3 length: 14
V gene: TRBV5-1
clone size: .
D gene: TRBD1
CDR3 protein: CASSPDRGRETQYF
CDR3 DNA: TGCGCCAGCAGTCCCGACAGGGGCCGAGAGACCCAGTACTTC

J gene: TRBJ2-3
CDR3 length: 15
V gene: TRBV6-2/TRBV6-3
clone size: .
D gene: .
CDR3 protein: CASSYRFPSTDTQYF
CDR3 DNA: TGTGCCAGCAGTTACAGGTTTCCTAGCACAGATACGCAGTATTTT

J gene: TRBJ2-3
CDR3 length: 15
V gene: TRBV9
clone size: once
D gene: .
CDR3 protein: CASSDGGQGTDTQYF
CDR3 DNA: TGTGCCAGCAGCGATGGGGGGCAGGGCACAGATACGCAGTATTTT

J gene: TRBJ2-7
CDR3 length: 14
V gene: TRBV5-1
clone size: few
D gene: TRBD1
CDR3 protein: CASSGQGVGYEQYF
CDR3 DNA: TGCGCCAGCAGTGGACAGGGTGTTGGCTACGAGCAGTACTTC

J gene: TRBJ1-6
CDR3 length: 17
V gene: TRBV9
clone size: .
D gene: .
CDR3 protein: CASSRSIDSSYNSPLHF
CDR3 DNA: TGTGCCAGCAGCCGAAGCATAGACAGCTCCTATAATTCACCCCTCCACTTT

J gene: TRBJ1-2
CDR3 length: 16
V gene: TRBV28
clone size: .
D gene: .
CDR3 protein: CASSPQGLGANYGYTF
CDR3 DNA: TGTGCCAGCAGTCCGCAGGGGCTTGGAGCTAACTATGGCTACACCTTC

J gene: TRBJ1-6
CDR3 length: 14
V gene: TRBV7-6
clone size: .
D gene: .
CDR3 protein: CASSSRTANSPLHF
CDR3 DNA: TGTGCCAGCAGCTCGAGGACCGCGAATTCACCCCTCCACTTT

J gene: TRBJ2-1
CDR3 length: 12
V gene: TRBV5-4
clone size: .
D gene: .
CDR3 protein: CASSLAGQGQFF
CDR3 DNA: TGTGCCAGCAGCTTGGCAGGGCAAGGGCAGTTCTTC

J gene: TRBJ1-2
CDR3 length: 15
V gene: TRBV28
clone size: .
D gene: .
CDR3 protein: CASSLTSWGASGYTF
CDR3 DNA: TGTGCCAGCAGTTTAACAAGTTGGGGGGCAAGTGGCTACACCTTC

J gene: TRBJ2-5
CDR3 length: 14
V gene: TRBV6-6
clone size: .
D gene: .
CDR3 protein: CASSYGGNQETQYF
CDR3 DNA: TGTGCCAGCAGTTACGGGGGGAACCAAGAGACCCAGTACTTC

J gene: TRBJ1-2
CDR3 length: 13
V gene: TRBV9
clone size: once
D gene: TRBD1
CDR3 protein: CASSVEGGVGYTF
CDR3 DNA: TGTGCCAGCAGCGTAGAAGGGGGCGTTGGCTACACCTTC

J gene: TRBJ1-1
CDR3 length: 14
V gene: TRBV15
clone size: .
D gene: .
CDR3 protein: CATSRAPGFPEAFF
CDR3 DNA: TGTGCCACCAGCAGGGCTCCCGGGTTCCCTGAAGCTTTCTTT

J gene: TRBJ2-3
CDR3 length: 14
V gene: TRBV29-1
clone size: .
D gene: TRBD2
CDR3 protein: CSVRSSGRPDTQYF
CDR3 DNA: TGCAGCGTTAGGTCTAGCGGGAGACCAGATACGCAGTATTTT

J gene: TRBJ1-2
CDR3 length: 12
V gene: TRBV29-1
clone size: .
D gene: .
CDR3 protein: CSVAVGSYGYTF
CDR3 DNA: TGCAGCGTTGCGGTGGGCTCCTATGGCTACACCTTC

J gene: TRBJ2-3
CDR3 length: 14
V gene: TRBV7-2
clone size: .
D gene: .
CDR3 protein: CASSPPPATDTQYF
CDR3 DNA: TGTGCCAGCAGCCCCCCCCCAGCGACAGATACGCAGTATTTT

J gene: TRBJ2-3
CDR3 length: 13
V gene: TRBV15
clone size: .
D gene: .
CDR3 protein: CATARGDTDTQYF
CDR3 DNA: TGTGCCACCGCAAGGGGAGACACAGATACGCAGTATTTT

J gene: TRBJ1-4
CDR3 length: 14
V gene: TRBV28
clone size: .
D gene: .
CDR3 protein: CASSPGFTNEKLFF
CDR3 DNA: TGTGCCAGCAGCCCAGGGTTTACTAATGAAAAACTGTTTTTT

J gene: TRBJ2-5
CDR3 length: 13
V gene: TRBV5-4
clone size: once
D gene: .
CDR3 protein: CASSFGGRETQYF
CDR3 DNA: TGTGCCAGCAGCTTCGGGGGCAGGGAGACCCAGTACTTC

J gene: TRBJ1-1
CDR3 length: 15
V gene: TRBV18
clone size: .
D gene: .
CDR3 protein: CASSPPLVGGTEAFF
CDR3 DNA: TGTGCCAGCTCACCACCCCTGGTAGGGGGCACTGAAGCTTTCTTT

J gene: TRBJ2-4
CDR3 length: 16
V gene: TRBV28
clone size: .
D gene: .
CDR3 protein: CASSSGQIITRGIQYF
CDR3 DNA: TGTGCCAGCAGTTCCGGACAGATTATAACCCGCGGCATTCAGTACTTC

J gene: TRBJ2-2
CDR3 length: 15
V gene: TRBV19
clone size: .
D gene: TRBD2
CDR3 protein: CASLDGLAGTGELFF
CDR3 DNA: TGTGCCAGTTTAGATGGACTAGCAGGCACCGGGGAGCTGTTTTTT

J gene: TRBJ2-7
CDR3 length: 14
V gene: TRBV7-9
clone size: .
D gene: .
CDR3 protein: CASRPTGGWYEQYF
CDR3 DNA: TGTGCCAGCAGGCCCACCGGTGGATGGTACGAGCAGTACTTC

J gene: TRBJ1-4
CDR3 length: 17
V gene: TRBV3-1/TRBV3-2
clone size: .
D gene: TRBD1
CDR3 protein: CASSTSGTGGPWEKLFF
CDR3 DNA: TGTGCCAGCAGCACGTCCGGGACAGGGGGCCCATGGGAAAAACTGTTTTTT

J gene: TRBJ1-5
CDR3 length: 17
V gene: TRBV18
clone size: .
D gene: .
CDR3 protein: CASSPGAPAGSLQPQHF
CDR3 DNA: TGTGCCAGCTCACCTGGGGCACCCGCGGGCAGCTTGCAGCCCCAGCATTTT

J gene: TRBJ2-4
CDR3 length: 15
V gene: TRBV28
clone size: .
D gene: .
CDR3 protein: CASSGGLGAKNIQYF
CDR3 DNA: TGTGCCAGCAGTGGGGGATTGGGAGCCAAAAACATTCAGTACTTC

J gene: TRBJ1-1
CDR3 length: 15
V gene: TRBV7-9
clone size: .
D gene: .
CDR3 protein: CASSLAREMNTEAFF
CDR3 DNA: TGTGCCAGCAGCTTAGCGCGAGAAATGAACACTGAAGCTTTCTTT

J gene: TRBJ2-3
CDR3 length: 14
V gene: TRBV28
clone size: once
D gene: TRBD1
CDR3 protein: CASSWDSVTDTQYF
CDR3 DNA: TGTGCCAGCAGTTGGGACAGTGTAACAGATACGCAGTATTTT

J gene: TRBJ1-1
CDR3 length: 14
V gene: TRBV9
clone size: .
D gene: .
CDR3 protein: CASSVDLSGGEAFF
CDR3 DNA: TGTGCCAGCAGCGTAGATCTGTCCGGAGGTGAAGCTTTCTTT

J gene: TRBJ1-2
CDR3 length: 14
V gene: TRBV6-1
clone size: few
D gene: .
CDR3 protein: CASSEIRGRDGYTF
CDR3 DNA: TGTGCCAGCAGTGAAATACGAGGGCGGGATGGCTACACCTTC

J gene: TRBJ2-4
CDR3 length: 15
V gene: TRBV6-5
clone size: .
D gene: .
CDR3 protein: CASSSPGAAKNIQYF
CDR3 DNA: TGTGCCAGCAGCTCTCCCGGGGCGGCCAAAAACATTCAGTACTTC

J gene: TRBJ2-1
CDR3 length: 13
V gene: TRBV28
clone size: .
D gene: .
CDR3 protein: CASSLSPHNEQFF
CDR3 DNA: TGTGCCAGCAGTTTAAGCCCACACAATGAGCAGTTCTTC

J gene: TRBJ1-2
CDR3 length: 14
V gene: TRBV6-1
clone size: .
D gene: .
CDR3 protein: CASSDATPNYGYTF
CDR3 DNA: TGTGCCAGCAGTGATGCGACCCCTAACTATGGCTACACCTTC

J gene: TRBJ1-6
CDR3 length: 15
V gene: TRBV9
clone size: .
D gene: .
CDR3 protein: CASSARGGYNSPLHF
CDR3 DNA: TGTGCCAGCAGCGCCCGGGGGGGTTATAATTCACCCCTCCACTTT

J gene: TRBJ2-7
CDR3 length: 20
V gene: TRBV4-2
clone size: .
D gene: TRBD2
CDR3 protein: CASSQALTSGTTGGSYEQYF
CDR3 DNA: TGTGCCAGCAGCCAAGCCCTGACTAGCGGGACGACTGGGGGTTCCTACGAGCAGTACTTC